The entry below gives a single TCR beta chain sequence along with its context. This entry comes from a study of blood T cell repertoires in COVID-19. Study in general: Specimens from acute and convalescent COVID-19 originated in the United States, Italy and Spain.

J lost 3 bases, V lost 2 bases, and 2 bases had no gene match. Germline CDR1 MGHRA, CDR2 YSYEKL. The CDR3 is 16 residues long. Per the authors' pipeline: Reference gene primer amplification gave nucleated cell count estimates. Produced via immunoSEQ multiplex PCR; TCRdb's table is partial and in-frame only. The V and J calls and the clone size are those of that table, but D and trimming were determined from the DNA. The table has some 200,000 clones, roughly 88% seen once. The TCR originated in a man aged 50 to 60 with active or convalescent COVID-19. The chain has TRBV4-1 and TRBJ2-5, with 14 positions matching TRBD2. The sequenced sample consisted of peripheral blood. CDR3 loop: CASSQWGLAGEETQYF. In DNA form, the CDR3 reads TGCGCCAGCAGCCAATGGGGACTAGCGGGAGAAGAGACCCAGTACTTC.